This T cell receptor (beta chain) was found in a study of shared clonotypes between healthy human individuals (dated by TCRdb to about 2020). Context from the whole study: Three men and two women, aged 18 to 49 years, made up the cohort. For each donor, CD4 naive and CD4 memory were each run on three plates, CD8 naive on two plates, and CD8 memory on one plate. To estimate repertoire size and how much clonotype sharing occurs between individuals, the study deeply sequenced the blood TCR repertoires of several healthy adults. To increase sequencing depth and limit assay-specific biases, different laboratories used diverse techniques to prepare libraries and sequence TCR repertoires. Per donor, leukapheresis produced somewhere between about 0.94 and 9.5 billion PBMCs.

TCR CDR3 regions were amplified from genomic DNA by multiplex PCR using the deep immunoSEQ assay. Genomic DNA extracted from each cell subset was distributed evenly over all wells of several immunoSEQ 96-well plates, and each plate served as one replicate. For sorted subsets, each replicate PCR was loaded with about 200 ng genomic DNA, equivalent to approximately 27,000 T cell genomes. Purified libraries were measured with a Qubit 3.0 fluorometer, size-checked on a Bioanalyzer 2100, and measured again with the KAPA Library Quantification kit. A separate single-read 150-cycle Illumina NextSeq 550 flow cell was used to sequence each immunoSEQ 96-well plate. Concerning the study's data processing: Because the immunoSEQ output included only junctional sequences and no quality scores, the filtering could not be the same as the filtering used for full-length reads. To assign V/J genes and CDR3, sequences were annotated against IMGT germline references using PyIR, a Python wrapper for IgBLAST v1.9. Reads were removed for weak V/J assignments (E-value above 1e-6), missing CDR3, stop codons, out-of-frame junctions, or ambiguous translated residues. V3J clonotypes were defined as sequences sharing an identical inferred V gene, J gene, and CDR3 amino acid sequence. To compute the percentage overlap between repertoires, the number of shared unique clonotypes was divided by the size of the smaller repertoire. Three approaches were used to assess repertoire richness: RTK rarefaction, the Chao1 estimator, and Recon v2.1 estimates of unobserved clonotypes. For all TCRbeta clonotypes obtained by the gDNA method from a handful of donors, generation probabilities were computed with OLGA. TCRdb mirrors the immuneACCESS table, restricted to in-frame sequences. Some clones are absent from its copies; in checked studies, under half trace to an unresolved V gene, and the reason for the others is unknown. Clonal size and the V and J genes are those of that table, whereas D and trimming came from the DNA. This sample lists approximately 2.3 million clones; approximately 95% were detected once. Roughly 0.36% of the sample comes from the top ten.

Study-wide conclusions, independent of this receptor: Because the study included a small number of donors, the genetic and exposure-history diversity represented was limited. Compared with non-shared clonotypes, the clonotypes found in all four sorted-subset donors had higher generation probabilities. Sharing across a few donors was observed for 5% to 6.5% of naive CD4, 3.5% of naive CD8, about 2.3% of memory CD4, and roughly 0.4% of memory CD8 clonotypes. Based on pairwise subsampling, the degree of clonotype sharing among donors was expected to be affected by sequencing depth. Sampling was limited to blood, and TCR repertoires in tissue likely differ from TCR repertoires in blood. Rarefaction of sorted-subset datasets indicated incomplete sequencing despite the large sequencing depth. Estimated clonotype richness was generally larger for naive than for memory subsets.

Regarding this clone: Which antigen it targets is not known. The record has no base qualities; no much larger clone is one base away. Other nucleotide sequences in the sample specify the same CDR3.

Healthy HIV-negative adults with no recently reported acute infections or vaccinations were included as donors. Every donor was a Caucasian adult residing in Nashville, Tennessee, USA. CD4+ T cells were enriched through magnetic negative selection, after which naive cells were positively selected on CD45RA and the remaining negative fraction served as the memory subset. After blood collection by leukapheresis, PBMCs were isolated using Ficoll-Histopaque density gradient centrifugation and then cryopreserved in the vapor phase of liquid nitrogen. Analytical flow cytometry was used to check the purity and quantity of every magnetically sorted T cell population. Genomic DNA was isolated from each sorted fraction and quantified by UV absorbance on a Nanodrop 2000c. The CDR3 contains 15 residues, cysteine and phenylalanine counted. Only the CDR3 DNA stays, 45 bases, in frame from base 1. For CDR1 and CDR2, the germline V gene lists SGHTA and FQGNSA. The junction carries 7 bases between V and J, which are trimmed by 1 base and 0 bases respectively.

The specimen sequenced was naive CD4+ T cells from PBMCs. The label giving this sample's cell subset or site can be read as: CD45RA+ positively selected. The source is a man aged 18 to 29 in good health. Some clones in this sample may be carry-over from other donors' samples. The chain is encoded by TRBV7-2 joined to TRBJ1-5, with a weak D call of TRBD1 (5 bases match). CDR3 sequence: CASSLEGYSNQPQHF. The DNA is TGTGCCAGCAGCTTAGAGGGGTATAGCAATCAGCCCCAGCATTTT.